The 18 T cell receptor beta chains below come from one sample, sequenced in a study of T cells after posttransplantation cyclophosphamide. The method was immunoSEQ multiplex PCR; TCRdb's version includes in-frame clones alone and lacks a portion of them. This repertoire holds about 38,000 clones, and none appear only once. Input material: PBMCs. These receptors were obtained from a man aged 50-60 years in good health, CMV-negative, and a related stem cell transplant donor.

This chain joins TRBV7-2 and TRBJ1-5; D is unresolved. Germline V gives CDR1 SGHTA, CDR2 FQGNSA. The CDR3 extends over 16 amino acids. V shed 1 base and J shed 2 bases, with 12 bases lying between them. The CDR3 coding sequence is TGTGCCAGCAGCTTAGACCTGCCGAGAGGCAATCAGCCCCAGCATTTT. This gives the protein CASSLDLPRGNQPQHF. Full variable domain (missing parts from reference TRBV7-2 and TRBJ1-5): GAGVSQSPSNKVTEKGKDVELRCDPISGHTALYWYRQSLGQGLEFLIYFQGNSAPDKSGLPSDRFSAERTGGSVSTLTIQRTQQEDSAVYLCASSLDLPRGNQPQHFGDGTRLSIL.

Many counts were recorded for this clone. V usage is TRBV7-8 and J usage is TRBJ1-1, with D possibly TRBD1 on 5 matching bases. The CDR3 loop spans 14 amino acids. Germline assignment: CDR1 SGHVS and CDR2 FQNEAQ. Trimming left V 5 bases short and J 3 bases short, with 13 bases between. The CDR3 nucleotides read TGTGCCAGCAGCCCCATGACGGGGGACACTGAAGCTTTCTTT. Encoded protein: CASSPMTGDTEAFF.

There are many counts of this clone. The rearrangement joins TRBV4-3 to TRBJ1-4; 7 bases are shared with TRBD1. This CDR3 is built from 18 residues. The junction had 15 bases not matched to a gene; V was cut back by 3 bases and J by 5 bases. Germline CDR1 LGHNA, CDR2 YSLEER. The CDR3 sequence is CASSQDRSVGQRNEKLFF. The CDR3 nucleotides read TGCGCCAGCAGCCAGGATCGTTCCGTGGGACAGCGGAATGAAAAACTGTTTTTT.

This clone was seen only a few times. The CDR3 region has the DNA TGTGCCAGCAGCTTAGGGTCCGACAGGGTCAACACCATATATTTT. The encoded protein is CASSLGSDRVNTIYF. V usage is TRBV13 and J usage is TRBJ1-3, with 7 bases aligning to TRBD1. V shed 0 bases and J 7 bases; nucleotides not matched to a gene: 6. Germline V gives CDR1 PRHDT, CDR2 FYEKMQ (reference sequence). The CDR3 has 15 amino acids. The variable domain in full, with the rest retrieved from reference TRBV13 and TRBJ1-3, is AAGVIQSPRHLIKEKRETATLKCYPIPRHDTVYWYQQGPGQDPQFLISFYEKMQSDKGSIPDRFSAQQFSDYHSELNMSSLELGDSALYFCASSLGSDRVNTIYFGEGSWLTVV.

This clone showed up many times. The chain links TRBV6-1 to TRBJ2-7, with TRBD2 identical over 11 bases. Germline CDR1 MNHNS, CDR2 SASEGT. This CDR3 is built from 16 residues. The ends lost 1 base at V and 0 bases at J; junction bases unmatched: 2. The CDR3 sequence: CASSEGGTSGSYEQYF. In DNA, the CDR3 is TGTGCCAGCAGTGAAGGGGGGACTAGCGGCTCCTACGAGCAGTACTTC.

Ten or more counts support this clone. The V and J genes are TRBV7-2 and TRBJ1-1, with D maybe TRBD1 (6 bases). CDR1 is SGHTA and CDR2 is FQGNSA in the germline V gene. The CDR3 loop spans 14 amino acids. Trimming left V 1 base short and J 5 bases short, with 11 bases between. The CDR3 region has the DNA TGTGCCAGCAGCTTAGGGGGGGGGCGGACTGAAGCTTTCTTT. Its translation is CASSLGGGRTEAFF. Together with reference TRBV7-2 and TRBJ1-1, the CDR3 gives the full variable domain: GAGVSQSPSNKVTEKGKDVELRCDPISGHTALYWYRQSLGQGLEFLIYFQGNSAPDKSGLPSDRFSAERTGGSVSTLTIQRTQQEDSAVYLCASSLGGGRTEAFFGQGTRLTVV.

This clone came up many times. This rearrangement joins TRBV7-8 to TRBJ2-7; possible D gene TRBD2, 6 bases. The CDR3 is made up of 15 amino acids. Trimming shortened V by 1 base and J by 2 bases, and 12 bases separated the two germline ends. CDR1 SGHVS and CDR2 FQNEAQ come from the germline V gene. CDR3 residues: CASSLDSSVAYEQYF. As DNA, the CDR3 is TGTGCCAGCAGCTTAGATTCTAGCGTCGCCTACGAGCAGTACTTC.

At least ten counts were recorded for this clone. In nucleotides, the CDR3 is TGTGCCAGCAGTACAACAGGGAACACTGAAGCTTTCTTT. Its protein is CASSTTGNTEAFF. The V call is TRBV2, the J call TRBJ1-1; weak D call: TRBD1 (5 bases). Trimming removed 5 bases from V and 1 base from J, with 8 bases in between. Germline CDR1 SNHLY, CDR2 FYNNEI. This CDR3 comprises 13 residues.

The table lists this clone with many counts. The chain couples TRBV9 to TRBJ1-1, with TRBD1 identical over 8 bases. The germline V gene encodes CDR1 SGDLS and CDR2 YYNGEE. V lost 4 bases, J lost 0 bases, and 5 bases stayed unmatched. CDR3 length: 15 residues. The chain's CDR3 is CASSPRQGMNTEAFF. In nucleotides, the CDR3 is TGTGCCAGCAGCCCCCGACAGGGGATGAACACTGAAGCTTTCTTT.

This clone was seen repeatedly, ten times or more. CDR3 residues: CASSEVGNSPLHF. The DNA for the CDR3 is TGTGCCAGCAGTGAAGTCGGGAATTCACCCCTCCACTTT. This rearrangement joins TRBV6-1 to TRBJ1-6; unclear D gene. Trimming shortened V by 1 base and J by 7 bases, and 5 bases separated the two germline ends. The V gene's germline CDR1 is MNHNS and CDR2 SASEGT. The CDR3 has 13 residues.

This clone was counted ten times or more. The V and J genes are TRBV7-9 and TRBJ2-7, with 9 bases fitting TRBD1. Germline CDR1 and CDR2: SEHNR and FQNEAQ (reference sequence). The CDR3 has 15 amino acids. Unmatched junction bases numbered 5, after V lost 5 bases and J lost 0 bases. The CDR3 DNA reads TGTGCCAGCAGCCAGGGACAGGGCCACTCCTACGAGCAGTACTTC. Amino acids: CASSQGQGHSYEQYF.

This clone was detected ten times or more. The CDR3 DNA sequence: TGCAGCGTTGGGGAAGACAGGGATGGCTACACCTTC. Its translation is CSVGEDRDGYTF. The V and J genes are TRBV29-1 and TRBJ1-2; TRBD1 matches 7 bases. This CDR3 spans 12 amino acids. With V trimmed by 4 bases and J by 6 bases, 5 bases remained unmatched. The germline V gene has CDR1 SQVTM and CDR2 ANQGSEA.

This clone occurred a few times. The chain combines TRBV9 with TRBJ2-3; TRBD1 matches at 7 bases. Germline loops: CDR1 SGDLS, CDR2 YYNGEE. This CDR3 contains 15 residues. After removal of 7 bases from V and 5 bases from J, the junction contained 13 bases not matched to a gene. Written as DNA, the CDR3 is TGTGCCAGCCGCTCCGGACAGGTCCTAGGAGATACGCAGTATTTT. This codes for CASRSGQVLGDTQYF.

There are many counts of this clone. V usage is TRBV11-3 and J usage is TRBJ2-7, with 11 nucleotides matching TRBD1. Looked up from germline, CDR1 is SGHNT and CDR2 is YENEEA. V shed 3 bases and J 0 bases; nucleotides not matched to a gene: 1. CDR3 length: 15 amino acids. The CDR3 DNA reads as TGTGCCAGCAGCTTGGGGACAGGGGGCTCCTACGAGCAGTACTTC. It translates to CASSLGTGGSYEQYF.

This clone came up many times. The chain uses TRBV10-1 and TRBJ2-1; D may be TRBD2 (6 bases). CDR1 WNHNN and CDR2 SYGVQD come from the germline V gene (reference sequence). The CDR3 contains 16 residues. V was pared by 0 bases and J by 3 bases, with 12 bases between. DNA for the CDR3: TGCGCCAGCAGTGAGTCCTTGGCGGGACGCTACAATGAGCAGTTCTTC. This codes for CASSESLAGRYNEQFF.

CDR3 in amino acids: CASSVGLAGAAYEQYF. The DNA of the CDR3 is TGTGCCAGCAGCGTAGGGCTAGCGGGCGCAGCCTACGAGCAGTACTTC. The genes are TRBV9 and TRBJ2-5, with 8 bases lining up with TRBD2. The end of the DNA aligns better with TRBJ2-7, so the J call may be wrong. Germline loops: CDR1 SGDLS, CDR2 YYNGEE. The CDR3 consists of 16 residues.

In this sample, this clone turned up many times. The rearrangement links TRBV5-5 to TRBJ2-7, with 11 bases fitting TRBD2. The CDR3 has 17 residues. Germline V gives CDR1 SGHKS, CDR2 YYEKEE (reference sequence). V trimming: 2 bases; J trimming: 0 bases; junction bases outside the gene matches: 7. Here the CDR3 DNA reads TGTGCCAGCAGCTTCCTAGCGGGAGGCCTTTCCTCCTACGAGCAGTACTTC. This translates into CASSFLAGGLSSYEQYF.

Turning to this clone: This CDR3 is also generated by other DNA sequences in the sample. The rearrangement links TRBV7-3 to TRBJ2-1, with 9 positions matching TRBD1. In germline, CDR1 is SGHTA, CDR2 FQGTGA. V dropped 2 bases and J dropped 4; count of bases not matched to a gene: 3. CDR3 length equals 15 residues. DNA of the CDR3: TGTGCCAGCAGCTTAGGCGGACAGGGGTACAATGAGCAGTTCTTC. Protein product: CASSLGGQGYNEQFF.